This TCR beta chain is from a study of Ad26.COV2.S vaccination and SARS-CoV-2 variants. Across the study: Participant was drawn from the COV1001 Ad26.COV2.S trial arm.

Germline trimming cut 0 bases from V and 6 bases from J; bases unmatched to any gene: 6. The CDR3 runs to 17 residues. The germline V gene encodes CDR1 SGDLS and CDR2 YYNGEE. Described treatment: 19 received Ad26.COV2.S at low or high dose, single or two shots; five or six received placebo; per-sample allocation not given. Day 63 following the first vaccine or placebo injection was when the samples were taken. In Boston, an adult donor aged 18-55 years took part. As its vector, the vaccine had Ad26, which expressed Wuhan-strain SARS-CoV-2 spike. Assay used: immunoSEQ multiplex PCR; TCRdb lists only in-frame clones, some missing. Of around 450,000 clones in the sample, approximately 90% are singletons; the top ten hold roughly an eighth. This clone appeared a single time.

The receptor was derived from a person aged 18-60 years who received the Ad26.COV2.S COVID-19 vaccine or a placebo. This sequence joins TRBV9 and TRBJ2-3, with 14 nucleotides matching TRBD2. Here the sequenced sample was peripheral blood, taken in a trial of Ad26.COV2.S vaccine versus placebo. The CDR3 DNA reads as TGTGCCAGCAGCGTAGCTCGCGGGACTAGCGGGAGCGATACGCAGTATTTT. Residues: CASSVARGTSGSDTQYF.